This TCR beta chain originates from a study of shared clonotypes between healthy human individuals. The length of the CDR3 is 17 residues. Per the germline V gene, CDR1 is SGHTA and CDR2 is FQGNSA. Trimming took off 5 bases at V and 0 bases at J, with 17 bases between the two ends. Profiled with immunoSEQ multiplex PCR; TCRdb holds only in-frame clones, not every one. Among 200,000 to 250,000 clones, 65% were seen once, and the ten largest hold 8.5% to 14%. The receptor's source is a man in his thirties or forties in good health. The sequenced material came from memory CD4+ T cells sorted from blood. Stated subset: CD45RA-negative fraction. The chain couples TRBV7-2 to TRBJ2-1; perhaps TRBD1 as D (6 bases). In nucleotides, the CDR3 is TGTGCCAGCAGCCGGGTGGCAGGGGCGAGCTCCTACAATGAGCAGTTCTTC. Translation: CASSRVAGASSYNEQFF.